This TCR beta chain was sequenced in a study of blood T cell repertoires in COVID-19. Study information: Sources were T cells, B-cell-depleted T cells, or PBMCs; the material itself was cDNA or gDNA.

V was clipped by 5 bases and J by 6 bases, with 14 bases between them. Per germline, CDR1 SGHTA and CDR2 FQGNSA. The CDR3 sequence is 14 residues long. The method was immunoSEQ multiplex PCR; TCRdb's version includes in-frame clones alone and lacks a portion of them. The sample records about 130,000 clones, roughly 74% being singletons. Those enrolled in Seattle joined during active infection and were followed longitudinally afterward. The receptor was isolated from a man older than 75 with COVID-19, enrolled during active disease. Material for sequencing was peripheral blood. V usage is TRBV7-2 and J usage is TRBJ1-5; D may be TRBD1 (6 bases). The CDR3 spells CASSLQGGGQPQHF. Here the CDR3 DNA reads TGTGCCAGCAGCCTACAGGGCGGGGGTCAGCCCCAGCATTTT.